Each of the 32 T cell receptor beta chains below was sequenced from the same sample in a study of beta chain features in type 1 diabetes. Findings of the study overall: Across all four CD4+ subsets, people with type 1 diabetes showed modestly shorter TCRB CDR3s.

Expressed TCRB transcripts were sequenced because the entire RNA isolate underwent reverse transcription. Libraries were prepared by immunoSEQ multiplex PCR; TCRdb keeps only in-frame clonotypes and omits some of them. The sample holds hundreds of thousands of clones, 15% seen once. No antigen is known for these receptors. Sequencing used naive CD4+ T cells from blood. These receptor sequences come from a man aged 18 to 29 with type 1 diabetes.

The CDR3: CASEPLAGGNDEQFF. In DNA, the CDR3 is TGTGCCAGCGAACCTTTAGCGGGAGGTAACGATGAGCAGTTCTTC. This sequence joins TRBV4-2 and TRBJ2-1; 10 positions agree with TRBD2. V was pared by 8 bases and J by 8 bases, with 12 bases of the junction left unmatched. Germline CDR1 reads LGHNA; CDR2 reads YNFKEQ. The CDR3 length is 15 residues.

This clone was detected only a few times. The rearrangement joins TRBV28 to TRBJ2-1, with 7 positions matching TRBD2. The length of the CDR3 is 16 residues. From germline, CDR1 is MDHEN and CDR2 SYDVKM. J gave up 2 bases and V 7 bases, and 11 bases lay outside the gene matches. As DNA, the CDR3 is TGTGCCAGCACCACTACCGGGCTAGCGGCCTACAATGAGCAGTTCTTC. This codes for CASTTTGLAAYNEQFF.

The rearrangement joins TRBV18 to TRBJ2-5, with TRBD2 matching 7 bases. J lost 4 bases, V lost 4 bases, and 6 bases had no gene match. This CDR3 has 14 amino acids. The germline CDR1 and CDR2 sequences are KGHSH and LQKENI. For the CDR3, the DNA is TGTGCCAGCTCACTTAGAAGCGGGGTAGAGACCCAGTACTTC. This codes for CASSLRSGVETQYF. The variable domain in full, with the rest retrieved from reference TRBV18 and TRBJ2-5, is NAGVMQNPRHLVRRRGQEARLRCSPMKGHSHVYWYRQLPEEGLKFMVYLQKENIIDESGMPKERFSAEFPKEGPSILRIQQVVRGDSAAYFCASSLRSGVETQYFGPGTRLLVL.

DNA for the CDR3: TGTGCCAGCAGTGAACGGGCTAGCGGAGATACGCAGTATTTT. Its translation: CASSERASGDTQYF. V usage is TRBV2 and J usage is TRBJ2-3; TRBD2 matches 7 bases. V was pared by 2 bases and J by 5 bases, with 4 bases of the junction left unmatched. Germline CDR1 reads SNHLY; CDR2 reads FYNNEI. CDR3 length: 14 amino acids.

The V call is TRBV5-4, the J call TRBJ2-2, with D perhaps TRBD2 (5 bases). The ends were cut back, 1 base at V and 7 bases at J, with 8 bases in the middle. The length of the CDR3 is 13 residues. The germline V gene has CDR1 SGHNT and CDR2 YYREEE (reference sequence). CDR3 in DNA: TGTGCCAGCAGCTTGCCCCGGGGCGGGGAGCTGTTTTTT. Encoded protein: CASSLPRGGELFF. Variable domain in full (rest from reference TRBV5-4 and TRBJ2-2): ETGVTQSPTHLIKTRGQQVTLRCSSQSGHNTVSWYQQALGQGPQFIFQYYREEENGRGNFPPRFSGLQFPNYSSELNVNALELDDSALYLCASSLPRGGELFFGEGSRLTVL.

This clone was detected only a few times. V gene TRBV4-3 combines with J gene TRBJ2-5; tentatively, D is TRBD2 (5 bases). Per germline, CDR1 LGHNA and CDR2 YSLEER. V lost 1 base and J lost 2, with 11 bases in between. The CDR3 contains 15 residues. Here the CDR3 DNA reads TGCGCCAGCAGCCAAGGGGCGGGCCCTCAAGAGACCCAGTACTTC. This translates into CASSQGAGPQETQYF.

In this sample, this clone turned up a few times. J is TRBJ2-7 and V is TRBV5-1, with TRBD2 matching over 7 bases. The germline V gene encodes CDR1 SGHRS and CDR2 YFSETQ. V lost 0 bases, J lost 3 bases, and 6 bases stayed unmatched. The CDR3 totals 15 residues. The CDR3 reads CASSLGSSGNYEQYF. The CDR3 nucleotides read TGCGCCAGCAGCTTGGGATCCAGCGGGAACTACGAGCAGTACTTC.

The chain carries TRBV6-6 and TRBJ2-1; tentatively, D is TRBD2 (6 bases). Germline V CDR1 and CDR2: MNHNY, SVGAGI (reference sequence). This CDR3 has 12 residues. Deletions cut 6 bases from V and 9 bases from J, with 12 bases between. CDR3 amino acids: CASRGGGAEQFF. Here the CDR3 DNA reads TGTGCCAGCAGGGGGGGTGGGGCTGAGCAGTTCTTC.

In this sample, this clone turned up a few times. CDR3 DNA: TGTGCCAGCAGCTTTGGACGTGGCAGGGCGAACACTGAAGCTTTCTTT. It specifies CASSFGRGRANTEAFF. The rearrangement links TRBV5-4 to TRBJ1-1, with D possibly TRBD1 on 5 matching bases. The CDR3 spans 16 residues. CDR1 is SGHNT and CDR2 is YYREEE in the germline V gene (reference sequence). The V end was cut by 2 bases, the J end by 1 base, with 15 bases between.

This clone was detected only a few times. V usage is TRBV6-6 and J usage is TRBJ1-4, with TRBD1 as a possible D gene (6 bases). Germline lookup yields CDR1 MNHNY and CDR2 SVGAGI (reference sequence). The CDR3 length is 14 residues. V was shortened by 6 bases and J by 3 bases, with 11 bases between the two germline ends. The CDR3 DNA reads as TGTGCCAGCAGGCAGGGGTTACCTAATGAAAAACTGTTTTTT. Protein product: CASRQGLPNEKLFF.

This clone has just a few counts. J is TRBJ2-6 and V is TRBV10-3; 10 bases are shared with TRBD1. The germline gives CDR1 ENHRY, CDR2 SYGVKD. The CDR3 contains 17 residues. The trim removed 4 bases at V and 3 bases at J, leaving 6 bases unmatched. CDR3 sequence (DNA): TGTGCCATCAGTGGGGGACAGGGGTCTCATGGGGCCAACGTCCTGACTTTC. It translates to CAISGGQGSHGANVLTF.

This clone was observed a few times. The genes are TRBV5-1 and TRBJ2-7, with D possibly matching TRBD2 (7 bases). The CDR3 is made up of 14 amino acids. The V end lost 0 bases, the J end lost 7 bases, and 14 bases lay between the germline ends. Per the germline V gene, CDR1 is SGHRS and CDR2 is YFSETQ. This chain's CDR3 is CASSLEGGAREQYF. CDR3 DNA: TGCGCCAGCAGCTTGGAAGGGGGGGCGCGGGAGCAGTACTTC.

The V call is TRBV28, the J call TRBJ1-4; D is perhaps TRBD1 (5 bases). The germline V gene encodes CDR1 MDHEN and CDR2 SYDVKM. The CDR3 contains 16 residues. The V end lost 2 bases, the J end lost 4 bases, and 14 bases lay between the germline ends. This CDR3 reads CASSLISRDSNEKLFF. CDR3 bases: TGTGCCAGCAGTTTAATTTCGCGAGACAGTAATGAAAAACTGTTTTTT.

This chain joins TRBV28 and TRBJ2-7; perhaps TRBD2 as D (5 bases). The V gene lost 8 bases and the J gene lost 6 bases, with 14 bases spanning the gap. Germline CDR1 reads MDHEN; CDR2 reads SYDVKM. The CDR3 loop spans 12 amino acids. This CDR3 reads CASRDPSTEQYF. DNA of the CDR3: TGTGCCAGCCGGGATCCGTCTACCGAGCAGTACTTC.

This clone was counted only a few times. The chain carries TRBV30 and TRBJ1-4; a weak D match, TRBD1 (6 bases). Looked up from germline, CDR1 is GTSNPN and CDR2 is SVGIG (reference sequence). CDR3 length: 14 residues. The germline V and J ends were trimmed by 3 bases and 2 bases, with 10 bases remaining between them. This chain's CDR3 is CAWRSGATNEKLFF. The CDR3 nucleotides are TGTGCCTGGAGATCAGGGGCGACTAATGAAAAACTGTTTTTT.

V and J are TRBV19 and TRBJ2-2; a weak D match, TRBD2 (5 bases). CDR1 LNHDA and CDR2 SQIVND come from the germline V gene (reference sequence). The CDR3 has 17 residues. The V gene lost 3 bases and the J gene lost 2 bases, with 16 bases spanning the gap. CDR3 bases: TGTGCCAGTAGTATTCTTGGCCTCCGGGGTAACACCGGGGAGCTGTTTTTT. Residues: CASSILGLRGNTGELFF. Looking up the rest from reference TRBV19 and TRBJ2-2 gives the full variable domain: DGGITQSPKYLFRKEGQNVTLSCEQNLNHDAMYWYRQDPGQGLRLIYYSQIVNDFQKGDIAEGYSVSREKKESFPLTVTSAQKNPTAFYLCASSILGLRGNTGELFFGEGSRLTVL.

The table lists this clone with a few counts. The J gene is TRBJ2-7, the V gene TRBV11-2, with D maybe TRBD2 (5 bases). CDR1 is SGHAT and CDR2 is FQNNGV in the germline V gene. CDR3 length: 13 residues. V was cut by 5 bases and J by 1 base, with 9 bases left in between. The CDR3 nucleotides read TGTGCCAGCAGCCCATCGGGGTCCTACGAGCAGTACTTC. Protein product: CASSPSGSYEQYF.

The chain uses TRBV7-9 and TRBJ2-3; 15 bases are a match to TRBD2. In germline, CDR1 is SEHNR, CDR2 FQNEAQ (reference sequence). Trimming cost V 5 bases and J 5 bases; bases outside gene matches: 5. This CDR3 spans 16 amino acids. This chain's CDR3 is CASSHGLAGGKDTQYF. As DNA, the CDR3 is TGTGCCAGCAGCCATGGACTAGCGGGAGGGAAAGATACGCAGTATTTT.

This clone was counted between two and nine times. The chain links TRBV30 to TRBJ2-7, with 10 bases matching TRBD1. The ends lost 3 bases at V and 2 bases at J; junction bases unmatched: 4. This CDR3 is 14 amino acids long. CDR1 GTSNPN and CDR2 SVGIG come from the germline V gene (reference sequence). CDR3 DNA: TGTGCCTGGAGCCTAGGGACAGGGGCCTACGAGCAGTACTTC. Protein product: CAWSLGTGAYEQYF.

The chain uses TRBV15 and TRBJ2-5; a possible D gene is TRBD2 (5 bases). Trimming stripped 3 bases from V and 4 bases from J, with 6 bases between. The CDR3 length is 12 residues. CDR1 LNHNV and CDR2 YYDKDF come from the germline V gene (reference sequence). The CDR3 DNA reads as TGTGCCACCAGCAGCGGGGTAGAGACCCAGTACTTC. Encoded protein: CATSSGVETQYF.

This clone was seen more than once but under ten times. The V call is TRBV5-4, the J call TRBJ2-6; D possibly corresponds to TRBD1 (5 bases). Germline lookup yields CDR1 SGHNT and CDR2 YYREEE (reference sequence). V lost 5 bases, J lost 0 bases, and 9 bases lay in between. The CDR3 has 15 residues. CDR3 sequence reads: CASRTDSSGANVLTF. DNA for the CDR3: TGTGCCAGCAGGACTGACAGCTCTGGGGCCAACGTCCTGACTTTC.

The gene calls are TRBV7-2 and TRBJ2-3; D is uncertain. The length of the CDR3 is 11 residues. Germline V gene sequence: CDR1 SGHTA, CDR2 FQGNSA. V was shortened by 5 bases and J by 8 bases, with 8 bases between the two germline ends. Here the CDR3 reads CASSLGFTQYF. Written as DNA, the CDR3 is TGTGCCAGCAGCCTCGGGTTTACGCAGTATTTT.

The rearrangement uses TRBV19 and TRBJ1-2; 12 bases agree with TRBD1. The junction had 7 bases not matched to a gene; V was cut back by 6 bases and J by 5 bases. The CDR3 consists of 15 residues. Germline CDR1 LNHDA, CDR2 SQIVND (reference sequence). The CDR3, as DNA: TGTGCCAGTAGCGCCGGGACAGGGGGCGAATATGGCTACACCTTC. Its translation: CASSAGTGGEYGYTF.

This clone appeared a few times. The genes are TRBV27 and TRBJ2-7; the D is unclear. The germline V gene encodes CDR1 MNHEY and CDR2 SMNVEV (reference sequence). This CDR3 is built from 15 residues. V was clipped by 2 bases and J by 3 bases, with 14 bases between them. The DNA of the CDR3 is TGTGCCAGCAGTTTAGAATTTTCAGGAATCTACGAGCAGTACTTC. Translation: CASSLEFSGIYEQYF.

The J gene is TRBJ2-7, the V gene TRBV2; no reliable D call. Germline CDR1 SNHLY, CDR2 FYNNEI. The CDR3 length is 15 residues. Trimming took 2 bases from V and 2 from J, leaving 13 bases between them. CDR3 DNA sequence: TGTGCCAGCAGTGAATTAGTTTCCAGGACCTACGAGCAGTACTTC. Its translation is CASSELVSRTYEQYF.

The chain joins TRBV7-9 to TRBJ1-1, with TRBD1 as a possible D gene (6 bases). In germline, CDR1 is SEHNR, CDR2 FQNEAQ (reference sequence). V lost 5 bases and J lost 1, with 11 bases in between. The CDR3 contains 14 residues. The CDR3 nucleotides read TGTGCCAGCAGCCCCCGAGGGGGGAACACTGAAGCTTTCTTT. This gives the protein CASSPRGGNTEAFF.

In its sample, this clone was seen a few times. This chain links TRBV7-2 with TRBJ2-5; 10 bases are shared with TRBD2. The CDR3 sequence is 17 residues long. Germline lookup yields CDR1 SGHTA and CDR2 FQGNSA. V was pared by 5 bases and J by 5 bases, with 14 bases of the junction left unmatched. CDR3 DNA: TGTGCCAGCAGCCAAGGGGCTAGCGGGGGATACGTGGAGACCCAGTACTTC. Translating it yields CASSQGASGGYVETQYF.

This chain links TRBV9 with TRBJ2-5; the D is unclear. V was clipped by 8 bases and J by 3 bases, with 14 bases between them. Germline CDR1 and CDR2: SGDLS and YYNGEE. This CDR3 spans 13 amino acids. The CDR3 reads CASTVGTEETQYF. For the CDR3, the DNA is TGTGCCAGTACCGTTGGCACCGAAGAGACCCAGTACTTC.

The chain employs TRBV6-5 and TRBJ1-2; no reliable D call. The CDR3 is 11 residues long. Germline V CDR1 and CDR2: MNHEY, SVGAGI. The V gene lost 8 bases and the J gene lost 8 bases, with 12 bases spanning the gap. The CDR3 DNA reads as TGTGCCAGCGGCCCTTCCTGGGGCTACACCTTC. Translated: CASGPSWGYTF.

This clone was picked up a small number of times. This chain links TRBV6-5 with TRBJ2-7, with TRBD1 as a possible D gene (6 bases). There are 13 residues in the CDR3. Germline values: CDR1 MNHEY, CDR2 SVGAGI. Trimming pared 4 bases from V and 2 bases from J, leaving 9 bases between. For the CDR3, the DNA is TGTGCCAGCAGTTTCGGACAGACCTACGAGCAGTACTTC. Protein sequence: CASSFGQTYEQYF.

This clone was counted a few times. The chain carries TRBV9 and TRBJ2-7; a weak D match, TRBD2 (5 bases). This CDR3 is 14 amino acids long. CDR1 is SGDLS and CDR2 is YYNGEE in the germline V gene. Trimming took off 3 bases at V and 2 bases at J, with 12 bases between the two ends. DNA of the CDR3: TGTGCCAGCAGCGCAGGACGGACTCCCTACGAGCAGTACTTC. This sequence encodes CASSAGRTPYEQYF.

This rearrangement joins TRBV5-1 to TRBJ1-2, with 7 bases aligning to TRBD1. V shed 3 bases and J 2 bases; nucleotides not matched to a gene: 1. CDR1 and CDR2 from the germline V gene are SGHRS and YFSETQ. CDR3 length: 13 amino acids. For the CDR3, the DNA is TGCGCCAGCAGCTCGACAGGGAACTATGGCTACACCTTC. Translating it yields CASSSTGNYGYTF.